The 13 T cell receptor beta chains presented below share a single source sample, sequenced in a study of cytomegalovirus exposure and HLA in healthy donors. Primers: 60 Vbeta forward and 13 Jbeta reverse. The method was immunoSEQ multiplex PCR; TCRdb's version includes in-frame clones alone and lacks a portion of them. In the table there are 150,000 to 200,000 clones, 80% to 90% of which are singletons. Sequenced material: PBMCs. These receptors were taken from a woman aged 25 to 39 in good health and CMV-seropositive.

This clone was found once. V is TRBV9 and J is TRBJ1-5; TRBD1 is a possible D gene (5 bases). Germline assignment: CDR1 SGDLS and CDR2 YYNGEE. Trimming took off 0 bases at V and 3 bases at J, with 7 bases between the two ends. This CDR3 comprises 14 residues. The CDR3 region has the DNA TGTGCCAGCAGCGTAGGACAGATCAATCAGCCCCAGCATTTT. Protein product: CASSVGQINQPQHF.

CDR3 coding DNA: TGTGCCAGCAGCAAAGTTACGGCGGTAGCTAACTATGGCTACACCTTC. Translation: CASSKVTAVANYGYTF. V and J are TRBV21-1 and TRBJ1-2. TRBV21-1 is termed a pseudogene. The CDR3 consists of 16 residues.

The V gene is TRBV2, the J gene TRBJ2-3, with 7 bases aligning to TRBD2. This CDR3 is built from 15 residues. J gave up 1 base and V 5 bases, and 6 bases lay outside the gene matches. Looked up from germline, CDR1 is SNHLY and CDR2 is FYNNEI. CDR3 amino acids: CASSFRAGGTDTQYF. CDR3 DNA: TGTGCCAGCAGTTTCCGGGCGGGGGGCACAGATACGCAGTATTTT.

The chain joins TRBV7-2 to TRBJ2-5, with 11 bases aligning to TRBD2. The germline V gene encodes CDR1 SGHTA and CDR2 FQGNSA. The CDR3 runs 14 residues. Trimming took 5 bases from V and 5 from J; bases not matched to a gene: 4. CDR3 nucleotide sequence: TGTGCCAGCAGCCTTAGCGGGGGGGCGGAGACCCAGTACTTC. Encoded protein: CASSLSGGAETQYF. Supplemented by reference TRBV7-2 and TRBJ2-5, the full variable domain reads GAGVSQSPSNKVTEKGKDVELRCDPISGHTALYWYRQSLGQGLEFLIYFQGNSAPDKSGLPSDRFSAERTGGSVSTLTIQRTQQEDSAVYLCASSLSGGAETQYFGPGTRLLVL.

This chain uses TRBV4-2 with TRBJ1-3; 8 bases match TRBD1. This CDR3 region has 17 residues. The J segment lost 0 bases and the V segment lost 4 bases, leaving 8 bases of the junction unmatched. The germline V gene encodes CDR1 LGHNA and CDR2 YNFKEQ. CDR3 sequence (DNA): TGTGCCAGCAGCCGCACGACAGGGGCCGTCTCTGGAAACACCATATATTTT. As protein: CASSRTTGAVSGNTIYF.

J is TRBJ2-3 and V is TRBV9; 9 bases are shared with TRBD2. In germline, CDR1 is SGDLS, CDR2 YYNGEE. The CDR3 is 15 amino acids. V was pared by 0 bases and J by 1 base, with 0 bases of the junction left unmatched. CDR3 DNA sequence: TGTGCCAGCAGCGTAGAGCGGGGGGGCACAGATACGCAGTATTTT. Translating it yields CASSVERGGTDTQYF.

The chain employs TRBV4-3 and TRBJ1-1; 9 nucleotides line up with TRBD1. The CDR3 is made up of 15 amino acids. Germline lookup yields CDR1 LGHNA and CDR2 YSLEER. Trimming removed 4 bases from V and 4 bases from J; junction bases left unmatched: 7. The CDR3 sequence: CASSRDRAGSTEAFF. The CDR3 DNA sequence: TGCGCCAGCAGCCGGGACAGGGCCGGGAGCACTGAAGCTTTCTTT.

This sequence joins TRBV5-4 and TRBJ1-3; 7 bases map to TRBD1. The CDR3 is 14 amino acids. The germline V gene encodes CDR1 SGHNT and CDR2 YYREEE (reference sequence). Trimming at V came to 3 bases and at J to 1 base, leaving 1 base not matched to a gene. Written as DNA, the CDR3 is TGTGCCAGCAGCTGGACAGGATCTGGAAACACCATATATTTT. Amino acids: CASSWTGSGNTIYF. Full variable domain (rest looked up from reference TRBV5-4 and TRBJ1-3): ETGVTQSPTHLIKTRGQQVTLRCSSQSGHNTVSWYQQALGQGPQFIFQYYREEENGRGNFPPRFSGLQFPNYSSELNVNALELDDSALYLCASSWTGSGNTIYFGEGSWLTVV.

The V gene is TRBV30, the J gene TRBJ1-2; 10 bases align to TRBD1. V dropped 3 bases and J dropped 2; count of bases not matched to a gene: 9. The CDR3 runs 16 residues. Per the germline V gene, CDR1 is GTSNPN and CDR2 is SVGIG (reference sequence). As DNA, the CDR3 is TGTGCCTGGAGGGGGGGACAGGGGCGATTCAACTATGGCTACACCTTC. It specifies CAWRGGQGRFNYGYTF.

The chain links TRBV9 to TRBJ2-5, with TRBD2 matching over 9 bases. Looked up from germline, CDR1 is SGDLS and CDR2 is YYNGEE. The CDR3 is made up of 15 amino acids. Losses at the gene ends were 5 bases for V and 4 bases for J; bases not matched to a gene: 9. In DNA form, the CDR3 reads TGTGCCAGCAGTCGCGGGGGGGCCGTCGGAGAGACCCAGTACTTC. This translates into CASSRGGAVGETQYF.

The genes are TRBV27 and TRBJ1-2; TRBD1 matches at 7 bases. The CDR3 spans 14 residues. The V segment lost 6 bases and the J segment 4 bases; nucleotides outside the gene matches: 8. The germline V gene encodes CDR1 MNHEY and CDR2 SMNVEV (reference sequence). This CDR3 is CASSWKGQLYGYTF. The CDR3 nucleotides read TGTGCCAGCAGCTGGAAGGGACAGCTCTATGGCTACACCTTC.

The chain combines TRBV19 with TRBJ1-2; D gene ambiguous. The CDR3 runs 13 residues. Trimming took off 1 base at V and 4 bases at J, with 7 bases between the two ends. Per the germline V gene, CDR1 is LNHDA and CDR2 is SQIVND (reference sequence). In nucleotides, the CDR3 is TGTGCCAGTAGTATAGGTCAGTTCTATGGCTACACCTTC. It yields the protein CASSIGQFYGYTF. The whole variable domain, filled in from reference TRBV19 and TRBJ1-2, reads DGGITQSPKYLFRKEGQNVTLSCEQNLNHDAMYWYRQDPGQGLRLIYYSQIVNDFQKGDIAEGYSVSREKKESFPLTVTSAQKNPTAFYLCASSIGQFYGYTFGSGTRLTVV.

This clone has a single count. The chain uses TRBV2 and TRBJ2-7; 8 bases are a match to TRBD2. V lost 5 bases to trimming and J lost 7 bases; unmatched junction nucleotides: 16. The CDR3 is 16 amino acids. Germline CDR1 and CDR2: SNHLY and FYNNEI. CDR3 coding DNA: TGTGCCAGCAGTCCCGGGGGGGGGCGGCAGGTGTGGGAGCAGTACTTC. Translating gives CASSPGGGRQVWEQYF.